The 26 T cell receptor beta chains below all came from one sample that was sequenced in a study of blood T cells in healthy people across ages. For the second PCR, which ran for roughly 6 to 12 cycles, a sample-barcoded 5' primer and a J-beta primer mix were used. TCRdb reanalysed the 5' RACE reads using MiXCR and keeps one entry per CDR3 protein. The sample consists of roughly 500,000 distinct CDR3 sequences, around 24% of them appearing once. This sample was shared with a second study, whose subject was T cells of mothers and their children.

The sequencing sample was made of blood. These receptors were taken from a boy aged 5-17 years in good health.

This clonotype was counted many times. The chain carries TRBV4-3 and TRBJ2-5; 8 nucleotides match TRBD1. Germline trimming cut 4 bases from V and 1 base from J; bases unmatched to any gene: 5. Germline CDR1 is LGHNA and CDR2 is YSLEER. The CDR3 is 15 residues long. The CDR3 nucleotides are TGCGCCAGCAGCCGTGCCAGGGGGCCCCAAGAGACCCAGTACTTC. Protein product: CASSRARGPQETQYF.

V gene TRBV6-5 combines with J gene TRBJ1-2; weak D call: TRBD1 (5 bases). The V and J ends lost 6 bases and 4 bases respectively, with 15 bases between them. Germline CDR1 reads MNHEY; CDR2 reads SVGAGI. The CDR3 totals 14 residues. CDR3 sequence: CASSPGTELYGYTF. CDR3 nucleotide sequence: TGTGCCAGCAGCCCCGGGACCGAACTCTATGGCTACACCTTC.

This clonotype was seen a handful of times. J is TRBJ1-5 and V is TRBV12-3 or TRBV12-4; TRBD1 might be the D (5 bases). V shed 7 bases and J shed 6 bases, with 16 bases lying between them. CDR3 length: 14 amino acids. The CDR3 protein is CASTLGAAGQPQHF. As DNA, the CDR3 is TGTGCCAGCACCCTTGGGGCAGCAGGTCAGCCCCAGCATTTT.

This CDR3 is CASSRYSGQGREQYF. CDR3 coding DNA: TGTGCCAGCAGCCGCTATTCGGGACAGGGGAGAGAGCAGTACTTC. The rearrangement uses TRBV3-1 and TRBJ2-7; TRBD1 matches 10 bases. Germline V lookup: CDR1 LGHDT, CDR2 YNNKEL (reference sequence). This CDR3 region has 15 residues. The ends lost 4 bases at V and 7 bases at J; junction bases unmatched: 10.

This clonotype was seen ten or more times. The DNA of the CDR3 is TGTGCCAGCAGCCAAGTAAGATCCTACAATGAGCAGTTCTTC. Its translation: CASSQVRSYNEQFF. V gene TRBV4-2 combines with J gene TRBJ2-1; no definite D call. The CDR3 has 14 residues. In germline, CDR1 is LGHNA, CDR2 YNFKEQ. The V and J ends lost 1 base and 1 base respectively, with 5 bases between them.

This clonotype was picked up a small number of times. V gene TRBV5-1 combines with J gene TRBJ1-6; TRBD1 aligns across 8 bases. Per the germline V gene, CDR1 is SGHRS and CDR2 is YFSETQ. The CDR3 covers 15 residues. Trimming took 3 bases from V and 7 from J; bases not matched to a gene: 6. CDR3 region: CASSSQGAENSPLHF. The CDR3 bases are TGCGCCAGCAGCTCCCAGGGGGCAGAGAATTCACCCCTCCACTTT.

This clonotype was seen ten or more times. This chain joins TRBV24-1 and TRBJ2-5, with 11 bases aligning to TRBD2. V shed 4 bases and J 7 bases; nucleotides not matched to a gene: 10. The germline V gene has CDR1 KGHDR and CDR2 SFDVKD. The CDR3 runs 16 residues. The CDR3 sequence is CATSDPGTSGLSTQYF. CDR3 DNA: TGTGCCACCAGTGACCCCGGGACTAGCGGTCTCTCGACCCAGTACTTC.

CDR3 sequence: CASSSEAGSNTGELFF. The CDR3 region has the DNA TGTGCCAGCAGCTCAGAAGCGGGGTCGAACACCGGGGAGCTGTTTTTT. The V and J genes are TRBV7-3 and TRBJ2-2, with 7 nucleotides matching TRBD2. The V and J ends lost 4 bases and 0 bases, in that order; junction bases with no gene match: 5. CDR1 is SGHTA and CDR2 is FQGTGA in the germline V gene. The length of the CDR3 is 16 residues. Filled out from reference TRBV7-3 and TRBJ2-2, the complete variable domain reads GAGVSQTPSNKVTEKGKYVELRCDPISGHTALYWYRQSLGQGPEFLIYFQGTGAADDSGLPNDRFFAVRPEGSVSTLKIQRTERGDSAVYLCASSSEAGSNTGELFFGEGSRLTVL.

This clonotype was seen a handful of times. The gene calls are TRBV9 and TRBJ2-2; D is possibly TRBD1 (5 bases). Germline CDR1 SGDLS, CDR2 YYNGEE. Trimming took off 7 bases at V and 1 base at J, with 17 bases between the two ends. The CDR3 extends over 16 amino acids. Here the CDR3 DNA reads TGTGCCAGCTCAGATATCGACAGCCTGAACACCGGGGAGCTGTTTTTT. This translates into CASSDIDSLNTGELFF.

The V gene is TRBV11-2, the J gene TRBJ2-2; weak D call: TRBD1 (8 bases). V lost 5 bases and J 0 bases, leaving 28 bases between the germline ends. Germline V gene data show CDR1 as SGHAT and CDR2 as FQNNGV. The CDR3 is 21 amino acids. As DNA, the CDR3 is TGTGCCAGCAGCCCAGGACAGGGATGGGCTAGCGGACCCCCGAACACCGGGGAGCTGTTTTTT. Amino acids: CASSPGQGWASGPPNTGELFF.

The chain is built from TRBV7-9 and TRBJ2-1; weak D call: TRBD1 (7 bases). This CDR3 comprises 18 residues. The V and J ends lost 6 bases and 6 bases respectively, with 27 bases between them. Germline CDR1 reads SEHNR; CDR2 reads FQNEAQ (reference sequence). CDR3 DNA sequence: TGTGCCAGCAGGCCCCTCTCTCGGAGGGGGCAAGAGTCCAATGAGCAGTTCTTC. It specifies CASRPLSRRGQESNEQFF. The full variable domain, rest sourced from reference TRBV7-9 and TRBJ2-1, is DTGVSQNPRHKITKRGQNVTFRCDPISEHNRLYWYRQTLGQGPEFLTYFQNEAQLEKSRLLSDRFSAERPKGSFSTLEIQRTEQGDSAMYLCASRPLSRRGQESNEQFFGPGTRLTVL.

This clonotype has a handful of counts. The gene calls are TRBV14 and TRBJ2-5; no clear D gene. The germline CDR1 and CDR2 sequences are SGHDN and FVKESK. Trimming took off 0 bases at V and 5 bases at J, with 7 bases between the two ends. The CDR3 runs to 13 residues. CDR3 sequence: CASSQEGLETQYF. CDR3 DNA sequence: TGTGCCAGCAGCCAAGAAGGTTTGGAGACCCAGTACTTC.

CDR3 coding DNA: TGTGCCAGCAGTGACCCAACTCTGGGGGCCAACGTCCTGACTTTC. Residues: CASSDPTLGANVLTF. The V and J genes are TRBV2 and TRBJ2-6; D is uncertain. The ends were cut back, 3 bases at V and 4 bases at J, with 10 bases in the middle. The CDR3 is 15 amino acids. Germline-derived CDR1 and CDR2 are SNHLY and FYNNEI.

This clonotype was seen at least ten times. CDR3 nucleotide sequence: TGCGCCAGCAGCTTGAGAGTCCGGACAGGGACCTATGGCTACACCTTC. Its translation: CASSLRVRTGTYGYTF. The rearrangement joins TRBV5-1 to TRBJ1-2; TRBD1 matches at 8 bases. J lost 4 bases, V lost 1 base, and 9 bases had no gene match. Germline loops: CDR1 SGHRS, CDR2 YFSETQ. This CDR3 comprises 16 residues.

In its sample, this clonotype was seen a few times. V gene TRBV7-2 combines with J gene TRBJ2-7; D is possibly TRBD2 (6 bases). V dropped 5 bases and J dropped 8 bases, with 19 bases sitting between them. Germline assignment: CDR1 SGHTA and CDR2 FQGNSA. The CDR3 contains 14 residues. The CDR3 nucleotides are TGTGCCAGCAGCGCCGGGGGAGCCTACGTCAAGCAGTACTTC. As protein: CASSAGGAYVKQYF.

Only a few counts were recorded for this clonotype. The CDR3: CASRFPGTGRFTDTQYF. The CDR3 DNA reads as TGTGCCAGCAGGTTTCCCGGGACAGGGAGGTTCACAGATACGCAGTATTTT. The chain combines TRBV2 with TRBJ2-3, with 9 nucleotides matching TRBD1. The V gene's germline CDR1 is SNHLY and CDR2 FYNNEI. V gave up 6 bases and J gave up 2 bases; unmatched junction bases: 12. The CDR3 loop spans 17 amino acids.

The chain couples TRBV3-1 to TRBJ2-5; tentatively, D is TRBD1 (5 bases). Germline CDR1 reads LGHDT; CDR2 reads YNNKEL (reference sequence). V was shortened by 0 bases and J by 5 bases, with 16 bases between the two germline ends. This CDR3 has 16 amino acids. The CDR3 reads CASSQDLDSVWETQYF. CDR3 nucleotides: TGTGCCAGCAGCCAAGACCTCGACAGCGTTTGGGAGACCCAGTACTTC.

The sample holds a few counts of this clonotype. The chain combines TRBV4-3 with TRBJ2-1; a possible D gene is TRBD1 (5 bases). V lost 0 bases, J lost 4 bases, and 10 bases lay in between. The CDR3 has 15 residues. Per germline, CDR1 LGHNA and CDR2 YSLEER. The CDR3 here is CASSQDGNRYNEQFF. CDR3 bases: TGCGCCAGCAGCCAAGATGGGAACAGGTACAATGAGCAGTTCTTC.

In its sample, this clonotype was seen many times. The genes are TRBV5-1 and TRBJ2-3; D is perhaps TRBD2 (6 bases). Germline values: CDR1 SGHRS, CDR2 YFSETQ. CDR3 length equals 14 residues. Trimming pared 3 bases from V and 4 bases from J, leaving 12 bases between. The CDR3, as DNA: TGCGCCAGCAGCTCCTGGGACTCCCCAGATACGCAGTATTTT. Its protein is CASSSWDSPDTQYF.

The V gene is TRBV24-1, the J gene TRBJ1-2, with 7 positions matching TRBD1. Trimming removed 4 bases from V and 8 bases from J; junction bases left unmatched: 12. The germline gives CDR1 KGHDR, CDR2 SFDVKD. CDR3 size: 15 residues. The CDR3: CATSEARQGGIGYTF. For the CDR3, the DNA is TGTGCCACCAGTGAAGCTAGACAGGGAGGCATCGGCTACACCTTC.

Only a few counts were recorded for this clonotype. This rearrangement joins TRBV7-2 to TRBJ2-3; D is undetermined. V was trimmed by 3 bases and J by 4 bases, leaving 8 bases between them. Germline V CDR1 and CDR2: SGHTA, FQGNSA. The CDR3 is 13 residues long. The DNA for the CDR3 is TGTGCCAGCAGCTTCAATGCCGCAGATACGCAGTATTTT. Its translation is CASSFNAADTQYF.

This clonotype came up many times. Here the CDR3 DNA reads TGCAGCGTTGAATTCGGACTGTCGCCCTACGAGCAGTACTTC. As protein: CSVEFGLSPYEQYF. The chain has TRBV29-1 and TRBJ2-7; weak D call: TRBD2 (5 bases). The CDR3 runs 14 residues. Per germline, CDR1 SQVTM and CDR2 ANQGSEA. Trimming removed 2 bases at V and 2 bases at J, with 13 bases between.

The rearrangement uses TRBV7-9 and TRBJ2-5, with D unclear. Germline assignment: CDR1 SEHNR and CDR2 FQNEAQ (reference sequence). The CDR3 is 14 residues long. V dropped 2 bases and J dropped 4 bases, with 11 bases sitting between them. Here the CDR3 reads CASSLMSSGETQYF. The CDR3, as DNA: TGTGCCAGCAGCTTAATGTCTAGTGGAGAGACCCAGTACTTC.

This chain uses TRBV24-1 with TRBJ2-7; TRBD1 aligns across 8 bases. The CDR3 runs to 15 residues. Germline CDR1 and CDR2: KGHDR and SFDVKD. Trimming at V came to 2 bases and at J to 6 bases, leaving 8 bases not matched to a gene. The CDR3 here is CATSDWGTGLREQYF. The CDR3 bases are TGTGCCACCAGTGATTGGGGGACAGGTCTCCGCGAGCAGTACTTC.

In its sample, this clonotype was seen many times. The chain uses TRBV7-9 and TRBJ2-4; TRBD1 aligns across 7 bases. J lost 4 bases, V lost 5 bases, and 5 bases had no gene match. The CDR3 spans 14 residues. Germline values: CDR1 SEHNR, CDR2 FQNEAQ (reference sequence). CDR3 in DNA: TGTGCCAGCAGCGACGGGACAGAGAAAAACATTCAGTACTTC. This gives the protein CASSDGTEKNIQYF. Filled out from reference TRBV7-9 and TRBJ2-4, the complete variable domain reads DTGVSQNPRHKITKRGQNVTFRCDPISEHNRLYWYRQTLGQGPEFLTYFQNEAQLEKSRLLSDRFSAERPKGSFSTLEIQRTEQGDSAMYLCASSDGTEKNIQYFGAGTRLSVL.

The table lists this clonotype with a few counts. The J gene is TRBJ2-4, the V gene TRBV7-9; TRBD1 might be the D (6 bases). The V gene's germline CDR1 is SEHNR and CDR2 FQNEAQ (reference sequence). The CDR3 totals 15 residues. V shed 3 bases and J shed 8 bases, with 17 bases lying between them. CDR3 region: CASSFDPDRWDIQYF. CDR3 DNA sequence: TGTGCCAGCAGCTTCGACCCGGACAGATGGGACATTCAGTACTTC. Full variable domain (rest looked up from reference TRBV7-9 and TRBJ2-4): DTGVSQNPRHKITKRGQNVTFRCDPISEHNRLYWYRQTLGQGPEFLTYFQNEAQLEKSRLLSDRFSAERPKGSFSTLEIQRTEQGDSAMYLCASSFDPDRWDIQYFGAGTRLSVL.